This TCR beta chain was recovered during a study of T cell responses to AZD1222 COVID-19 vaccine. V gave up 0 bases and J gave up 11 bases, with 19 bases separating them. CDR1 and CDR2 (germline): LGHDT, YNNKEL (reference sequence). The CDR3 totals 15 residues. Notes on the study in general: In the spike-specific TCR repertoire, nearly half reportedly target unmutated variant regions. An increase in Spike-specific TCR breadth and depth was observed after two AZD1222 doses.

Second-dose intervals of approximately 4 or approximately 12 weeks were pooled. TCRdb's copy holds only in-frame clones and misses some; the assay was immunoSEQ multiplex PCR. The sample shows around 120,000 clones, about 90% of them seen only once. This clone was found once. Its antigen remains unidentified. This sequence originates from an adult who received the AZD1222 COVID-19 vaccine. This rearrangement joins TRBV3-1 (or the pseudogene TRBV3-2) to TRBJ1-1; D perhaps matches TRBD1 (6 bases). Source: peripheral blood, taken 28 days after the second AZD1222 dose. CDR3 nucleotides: TGTGCCAGCAGCCAAGATAACCGACAGGATTTGGGGGCTTTCTTT. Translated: CASSQDNRQDLGAFF.